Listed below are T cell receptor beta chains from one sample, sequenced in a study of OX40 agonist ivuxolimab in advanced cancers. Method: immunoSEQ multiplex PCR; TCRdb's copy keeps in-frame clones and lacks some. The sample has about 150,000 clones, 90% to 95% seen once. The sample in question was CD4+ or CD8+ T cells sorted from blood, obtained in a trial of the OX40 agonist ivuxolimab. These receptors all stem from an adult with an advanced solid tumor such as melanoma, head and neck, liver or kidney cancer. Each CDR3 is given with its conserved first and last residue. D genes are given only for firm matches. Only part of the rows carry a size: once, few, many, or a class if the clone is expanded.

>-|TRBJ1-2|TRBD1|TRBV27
TGTGCCAGCAGTACAAGGGACAGGGGGTACTATGGCTACACCTTC
CASSTRDRGYYGYTF
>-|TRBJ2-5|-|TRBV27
TGTGCCAGCAGTTTATCCCGGAGGGAGACCCAGTACTTC
CASSLSRRETQYF
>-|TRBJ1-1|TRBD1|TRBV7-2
TGTGCCAGCAGCTCCCCCGGGACAGAGAACACTGAAGCTTTCTTT
CASSSPGTENTEAFF
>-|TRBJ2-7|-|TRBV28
TGTGCCAGCACCCCGGGCTCCGGTTACGAGCAGTACTTC
CASTPGSGYEQYF
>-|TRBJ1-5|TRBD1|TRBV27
TGTGCCAGCAGTCGGACAGGGGGCCAGCCCCAGCATTTT
CASSRTGGQPQHF
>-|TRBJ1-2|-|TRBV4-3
TGCGCCAGCAGCCAAGATAGGGGTACGGGCTATGGCTACACCTTC
CASSQDRGTGYGYTF
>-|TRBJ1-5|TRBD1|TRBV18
TGTGCCAGCTCACCGCCGTCCGGGACAGGGAATCAGCCCCAGCATTTT
CASSPPSGTGNQPQHF
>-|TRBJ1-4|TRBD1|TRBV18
TGTGCCAGCTCACCGACAGGGGATGAAAAACTGTTTTTT
CASSPTGDEKLFF
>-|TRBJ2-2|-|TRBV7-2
TGTGCCAGCAGCTTAGTGGGACCGAACACCGGGGAGCTGTTTTTT
CASSLVGPNTGELFF
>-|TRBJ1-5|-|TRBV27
TGTGCCAGCCGGGGCAAAAATCAGCCCCAGCATTTT
CASRGKNQPQHF
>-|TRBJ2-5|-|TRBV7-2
TGTGCCAGCAGCTTAGTTGGAGTCTGGGGAGGAGAGACCCAGTACTTC
CASSLVGVWGGETQYF
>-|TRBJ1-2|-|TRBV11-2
TGTGCCAGCAGGATGCGGGGGGGTGGCTACACCTTC
CASRMRGGGYTF
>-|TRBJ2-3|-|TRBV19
TGTGCCAGTAGGTTTAAGGGGACAGATACGCAGTATTTT
CASRFKGTDTQYF
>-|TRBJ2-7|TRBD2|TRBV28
TGTGCCAGCAGTTTACCCGTAGCGGGGCCCTACGAGCAGTACTTC
CASSLPVAGPYEQYF
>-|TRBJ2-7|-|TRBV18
TGTGCCAGCTCACCACAGGGGCCCTACGAGCAGTACTTC
CASSPQGPYEQYF
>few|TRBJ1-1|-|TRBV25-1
TGTGCCAGCAGTGAGCCAGGGGCGCGGACTGAAGCTTTCTTT
CASSEPGARTEAFF
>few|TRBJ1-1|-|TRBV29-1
TGCAGCGTTCGGGTGAACACTGAAGCTTTCTTT
CSVRVNTEAFF
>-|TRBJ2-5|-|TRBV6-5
TGTGCCAGCAGCCTCTCAGGGACCCAGTACTTC
CASSLSGTQYF
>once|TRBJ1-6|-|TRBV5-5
TGTGCCAGCAGGACGGAAGTTGATAATTCACCCCTCCACTTT
CASRTEVDNSPLHF
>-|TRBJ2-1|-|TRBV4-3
TGCGCCAGCAGCCAAGATGTTCGGAATGAGCAGTTCTTC
CASSQDVRNEQFF
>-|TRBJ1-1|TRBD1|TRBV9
TGTGCCAGCAGCTTGATACAGGGGATGAACACTGAAGCTTTCTTT
CASSLIQGMNTEAFF
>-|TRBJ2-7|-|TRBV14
TGTGCCAGCAGCCAAGAGAGGGGGGGCCAGGGGTTATACTTC
CASSQERGGQGLYF